Each of the 23 T cell receptor beta chains below was sequenced from the same sample in a study of cytomegalovirus exposure and HLA in healthy donors. The PCR made use of 60 Vbeta and 13 Jbeta primers. Generated by immunoSEQ multiplex PCR, the TCRdb table keeps only in-frame clones and is missing some. The sample yields 85,000 to 120,000 clones, less than 85% seen once. The source material was PBMCs. The receptor set was obtained from a man between 35 and 55 years old in good health and CMV-seronegative.

This clone was found once. The chain carries TRBV5-1 and TRBJ2-3, with 10 bases matching TRBD1. The junction had 6 bases not matched to a gene; V was cut back by 4 bases and J by 1 base. CDR3 length equals 16 residues. CDR1 is SGHRS, CDR2 YFSETQ, per germline. CDR3 sequence reads: CASSTRTGGGTDTQYF. CDR3 sequence (DNA): TGCGCCAGCAGCACACGGACAGGGGGAGGCACAGATACGCAGTATTTT. The full variable domain, rest sourced from reference TRBV5-1 and TRBJ2-3, is KAGVTQTPRYLIKTRGQQVTLSCSPISGHRSVSWYQQTPGQGLQFLFEYFSETQRNKGNFPGRFSGRQFSNSRSEMNVSTLELGDSALYLCASSTRTGGGTDTQYFGPGTRLTVL.

The CDR3 DNA reads as TGTGCCAGCAGCTGGGGCCTAGCGGGGGGGCGGGAACAGTTCTTC. Translation gives CASSWGLAGGREQFF. V and J are TRBV7-2 and TRBJ2-1; 12 bases are a match to TRBD2. V lost 4 bases, J lost 13 bases, and 11 bases stayed unmatched. Germline V gives CDR1 SGHTA, CDR2 FQGNSA. The CDR3 spans 15 residues.

The J gene is TRBJ1-3, the V gene TRBV5-1; D ambiguous. Near its end, the DNA agrees better with TRBJ2-2, so the J call may be wrong. The CDR3 has 14 residues. Germline assignment: CDR1 SGHRS and CDR2 YFSETQ. This CDR3 is CASSLMWSTGELFF. Here the CDR3 DNA reads TGCGCCAGCAGCTTAATGTGGAGTACCGGGGAGCTGTTTTTT.

This sequence joins TRBV19 and TRBJ1-1; tentative D call: TRBD1 (6 bases). Germline V lookup: CDR1 LNHDA, CDR2 SQIVND (reference sequence). The CDR3 sequence is 13 residues long. Trimming removed 6 bases at V and 8 bases at J, with 16 bases between. As DNA, the CDR3 is TGTGCCAGTAGCCTACAGGGAAGCCGGGAAGCTTTCTTT. Its translation: CASSLQGSREAFF. Based on the CDR3 plus reference TRBV19 and TRBJ1-1, the full variable domain is DGGITQSPKYLFRKEGQNVTLSCEQNLNHDAMYWYRQDPGQGLRLIYYSQIVNDFQKGDIAEGYSVSREKKESFPLTVTSAQKNPTAFYLCASSLQGSREAFFGQGTRLTVV.

The chain combines TRBV9 with TRBJ2-3, with D unresolved. Deletions cut 0 bases from V and 6 bases from J, with 5 bases between. Germline V gene sequence: CDR1 SGDLS, CDR2 YYNGEE. This CDR3 contains 12 residues. DNA of the CDR3: TGTGCCAGCAGCGTAGCCATGGATACGCAGTATTTT. Amino acids: CASSVAMDTQYF.

J is TRBJ2-5 and V is TRBV5-1, with 12 bases lining up with TRBD2. The length of the CDR3 is 17 residues. Germline V gene sequence: CDR1 SGHRS, CDR2 YFSETQ. Germline trimming cut 0 bases from V and 4 bases from J; bases unmatched to any gene: 7. CDR3 in DNA: TGCGCCAGCAGCTTGGTGCTAGCGGGGGGGCCAGGAGAGACCCAGTACTTC. Translation gives CASSLVLAGGPGETQYF. Complete variable domain (other parts from reference TRBV5-1 and TRBJ2-5): KAGVTQTPRYLIKTRGQQVTLSCSPISGHRSVSWYQQTPGQGLQFLFEYFSETQRNKGNFPGRFSGRQFSNSRSEMNVSTLELGDSALYLCASSLVLAGGPGETQYFGPGTRLLVL.

This clone has only a few counts. The chain links TRBV7-2 to TRBJ1-4, with 10 bases that match TRBD1. Trimming at V came to 4 bases and at J to 8 bases, leaving 7 bases not matched to a gene. Germline values: CDR1 SGHTA, CDR2 FQGNSA. This CDR3 is built from 15 residues. In DNA form, the CDR3 reads TGTGCCAGCAGCTGGGGGACAGGGGAGGGCGAAAAACTGTTTTTT. Translated: CASSWGTGEGEKLFF.

The rearrangement links TRBV7-9 to TRBJ1-1; D perhaps matches TRBD1 (6 bases). The V and J ends lost 1 base and 11 bases respectively, with 23 bases between them. CDR1 and CDR2 (germline): SEHNR, FQNEAQ (reference sequence). The CDR3 length is 16 residues. CDR3 region: CASSLGGSTGTTGAFF. CDR3 nucleotide sequence: TGTGCCAGCAGCTTAGGGGGGAGCACCGGGACAACCGGGGCTTTCTTT.

V usage is TRBV7-8 and J usage is TRBJ1-2; unclear D gene. Trimming stripped 5 bases from V and 1 base from J, with 14 bases between. Germline CDR1 reads SGHVS; CDR2 reads FQNEAQ. The CDR3 covers 15 residues. The CDR3 reads CASSPRTEGNYGYTF. Here the CDR3 DNA reads TGTGCCAGCAGCCCCCGGACCGAGGGTAACTATGGCTACACCTTC.

The J gene is TRBJ1-1, the V gene TRBV18; 10 bases match TRBD1. The CDR3 runs 15 residues. Germline CDR1 and CDR2: KGHSH and LQKENI. Losses at the gene ends were 2 bases for V and 3 bases for J; bases not matched to a gene: 3. The CDR3 DNA reads as TGTGCCAGCTCACCAATGACAGGGGGCGACACTGAAGCTTTCTTT. Amino acids: CASSPMTGGDTEAFF.

This chain joins TRBV11-3 and TRBJ2-2; 8 bases are shared with TRBD1. Per germline, CDR1 SGHNT and CDR2 YENEEA. With V trimmed by 1 base and J by 0 bases, 4 bases remained unmatched. The CDR3 extends over 17 amino acids. CDR3 region: CASSLGTGRSNTGELFF. As DNA, the CDR3 is TGTGCCAGCAGCTTAGGGACAGGGAGATCGAACACCGGGGAGCTGTTTTTT.

This chain links TRBV4-1 with TRBJ1-3, with unresolved D. Germline lookup yields CDR1 MGHRA and CDR2 YSYEKL. There are 15 residues in the CDR3. V lost 3 bases to trimming and J lost 8 bases, with 17 bases between them. The CDR3 loop reads CASSQDGLSGDTIYF. Written as DNA, the CDR3 is TGCGCCAGCAGCCAGGACGGACTAAGCGGGGACACCATATATTTT.

V and J are TRBV6-6 and TRBJ2-1; TRBD1 matches at 9 bases. The CDR3 runs 16 residues. Trimming took 5 bases from V and 6 from J; bases not matched to a gene: 11. CDR1 and CDR2 from the germline V gene are MNHNY and SVGAGI (reference sequence). CDR3 in amino acids: CASSGGQGMVRNEQFF. The CDR3 nucleotides read TGTGCCAGCAGTGGGGGACAGGGCATGGTCCGCAATGAGCAGTTCTTC.

The V gene is TRBV6-1, the J gene TRBJ2-5, with 11 bases identical to TRBD2. CDR3 length: 16 amino acids. Unmatched junction bases numbered 0, after V lost 0 bases and J lost 0 bases. Germline lookup yields CDR1 MNHNS and CDR2 SASEGT. The CDR3 sequence: CASSEATSGDQETQYF. As DNA, the CDR3 is TGTGCCAGCAGTGAAGCGACTAGCGGGGACCAAGAGACCCAGTACTTC.

The chain's CDR3 is CASSSGTGVYEQYF. In nucleotides, the CDR3 is TGTGCCAGCAGCTCCGGGACAGGGGTCTACGAGCAGTACTTC. The rearrangement joins TRBV5-6 to TRBJ2-7, with TRBD1 identical over 10 bases. The CDR3 totals 14 residues. Germline V CDR1 and CDR2: SGHDT, YYEEEE. Unmatched junction bases numbered 3, after V lost 3 bases and J lost 3 bases.

Here the CDR3 DNA reads TGCGCCAGCAGCTTGGAAGTCACTAGCCTCTCCTACAATGAGCAGTTCTTC. Residues: CASSLEVTSLSYNEQFF. The V gene is TRBV5-1, the J gene TRBJ2-1; perhaps TRBD2 as D (6 bases). Trimming removed 0 bases at V and 0 bases at J, with 13 bases between. CDR1 and CDR2 from the germline V gene are SGHRS and YFSETQ. The CDR3 runs 17 residues.

The J gene is TRBJ2-7, the V gene TRBV7-9; 14 nucleotides align to TRBD2. J gave up 13 bases and V 3 bases, and 5 bases lay outside the gene matches. The CDR3 loop spans 13 amino acids. In germline, CDR1 is SEHNR, CDR2 FQNEAQ (reference sequence). Here the CDR3 DNA reads TGTGCCAGCAGCTTTGGGACTAGCGGGGGTGGATACTTC. It yields the protein CASSFGTSGGGYF. Supplemented by reference TRBV7-9 and TRBJ2-7, the full variable domain reads DTGVSQNPRHKITKRGQNVTFRCDPISEHNRLYWYRQTLGQGPEFLTYFQNEAQLEKSRLLSDRFSAERPKGSFSTLEIQRTEQGDSAMYLCASSFGTSGGGYFGPGTRLTVT.

The V call is TRBV9, the J call TRBJ2-3, with D possibly TRBD1 on 5 matching bases. The germline CDR1 and CDR2 sequences are SGDLS and YYNGEE. The CDR3 is made up of 13 amino acids. V was cut by 3 bases and J by 4 bases, with 9 bases left in between. The CDR3 spells CASSAGSADTQYF. CDR3 DNA sequence: TGTGCCAGCAGCGCAGGGTCCGCAGATACGCAGTATTTT.

The chain uses TRBV5-1 and TRBJ2-3, with TRBD1 as a possible D gene (7 bases). The CDR3 runs to 17 residues. Trimming left V 3 bases short and J 0 bases short, with 17 bases between. Germline V gives CDR1 SGHRS, CDR2 YFSETQ. The CDR3 here is CASSSAGQILSTDTQYF. Here the CDR3 DNA reads TGCGCCAGCAGCTCCGCGGGACAGATTTTGAGCACAGATACGCAGTATTTT.

CDR3 nucleotides: TGTGCCAGCAGCTTATTGGGCGGGGGTAACACAGATACGCAGTATTTT. Its translation: CASSLLGGGNTDTQYF. The chain has TRBV7-3 and TRBJ2-3; 7 bases are a match to TRBD2. This CDR3 contains 16 residues. J lost 2 bases, V lost 2 bases, and 7 bases had no gene match. Germline assignment: CDR1 SGHTA and CDR2 FQGTGA.

The chain has TRBV7-9 and TRBJ2-7; D might be TRBD1 (6 bases). V lost 1 base and J 6 bases, leaving 13 bases between the germline ends. Per germline, CDR1 SEHNR and CDR2 FQNEAQ (reference sequence). The CDR3 has 14 residues. CDR3 DNA: TGTGCCAGCAGCTTAGATCAGGGGCAGGTCGAGCAGTACTTC. It codes for CASSLDQGQVEQYF.

V is TRBV18 and J is TRBJ1-1; 9 positions agree with TRBD1. The CDR3 extends over 16 amino acids. Germline CDR1 and CDR2: KGHSH and LQKENI. V lost 1 base and J lost 2; bases outside the gene matches: 5. CDR3 amino acids: CASSPRQGDSNTEAFF. CDR3 coding DNA: TGTGCCAGCTCACCACGACAGGGGGACTCTAACACTGAAGCTTTCTTT. Full variable domain (missing parts from reference TRBV18 and TRBJ1-1): NAGVMQNPRHLVRRRGQEARLRCSPMKGHSHVYWYRQLPEEGLKFMVYLQKENIIDESGMPKERFSAEFPKEGPSILRIQQVVRGDSAAYFCASSPRQGDSNTEAFFGQGTRLTVV.

The V gene is TRBV15, the J gene TRBJ2-1; TRBD2 matches 15 bases. The germline V gene has CDR1 LNHNV and CDR2 YYDKDF (reference sequence). The CDR3 has 21 amino acids. Trimming took 5 bases from V and 0 from J; bases not matched to a gene: 14. The CDR3 spells CATSPLPGLAGGKSSYNEQFF. Here the CDR3 DNA reads TGTGCCACCAGCCCATTGCCGGGACTAGCGGGGGGCAAGAGCTCCTACAATGAGCAGTTCTTC.